One T cell receptor (beta chain) is described in this entry. The antigen is unknown. Each TRB cDNA library was prepared by 5' RACE (with UMI labels). TCRdb reprocessed the 5' RACE reads, keeping one entry per CDR3 protein, no DNA. The sample totals 40,000 to 45,000 distinct CDR3 sequences; its top ten clones hold roughly 8.4%. This record comes from a study of CXCR3-negative and CXCR3-positive naive CD8 T cells. Study-wide findings and caveats: CXCR3 expression partially decreased after cryopreservation; most assays used fresh PBMCs.

Per the germline V gene, CDR1 is MDHEN and CDR2 is SYDVKM. The CDR3 is 18 amino acids. At a few hundred thousand cells each, triplicate sorts were carried out for each CD8+ T cell subset. Material: memory CD8+ T cells from blood. This receptor was identified in a human donor in good health. Some clones in this sample may be carry-over from other donors' samples. This chain uses TRBV28 with TRBJ2-2; TCRdb returns TRBD1, unconfirmable since there is no DNA. CDR3 loop: CASSFSFRGQTVPGELFF.